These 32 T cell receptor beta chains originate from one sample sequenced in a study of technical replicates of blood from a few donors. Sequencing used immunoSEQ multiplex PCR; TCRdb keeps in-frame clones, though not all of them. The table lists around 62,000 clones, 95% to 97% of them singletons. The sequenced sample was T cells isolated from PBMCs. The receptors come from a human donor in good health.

The CDR3 DNA is TGTGCCAGCAGCCATCCCCTAGCGGGACCAGATGAGCAGTTCTTC. This codes for CASSHPLAGPDEQFF. The chain recombines TRBV14 with TRBJ2-1, with 9 bases matching TRBD2. V lost 3 bases, J lost 8 bases, and 8 bases stayed unmatched. The CDR3 spans 15 residues. Germline values: CDR1 SGHDN, CDR2 FVKESK. The full variable domain, completed using reference TRBV14 and TRBJ2-1, is EAGVTQFPSHSVIEKGQTVTLRCDPISGHDNLYWYRRVMGKEIKFLLHFVKESKQDESGMPNNRFLAERTGGTYSTLKVQPAELEDSGVYFCASSHPLAGPDEQFFGPGTRLTVL.

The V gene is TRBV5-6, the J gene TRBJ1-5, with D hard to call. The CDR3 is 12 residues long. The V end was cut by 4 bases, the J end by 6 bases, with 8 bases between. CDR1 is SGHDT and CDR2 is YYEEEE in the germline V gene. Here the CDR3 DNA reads TGTGCCAGCAGCGGGCTCGGTCAGCCCCAGCATTTT. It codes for CASSGLGQPQHF. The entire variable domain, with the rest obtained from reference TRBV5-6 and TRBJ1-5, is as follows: DAGVTQSPTHLIKTRGQQVTLRCSPKSGHDTVSWYQQALGQGPQFIFQYYEEEERQRGNFPDRFSGHQFPNYSSELNVNALLLGDSALYLCASSGLGQPQHFGDGTRLSIL.

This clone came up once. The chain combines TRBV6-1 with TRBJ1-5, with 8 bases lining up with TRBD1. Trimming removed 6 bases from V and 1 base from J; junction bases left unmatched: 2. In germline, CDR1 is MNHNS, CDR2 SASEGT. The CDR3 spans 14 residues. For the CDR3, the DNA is TGTGCCAGCAGCGACAGGGGAAGCAATCAGCCCCAGCATTTT. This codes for CASSDRGSNQPQHF.

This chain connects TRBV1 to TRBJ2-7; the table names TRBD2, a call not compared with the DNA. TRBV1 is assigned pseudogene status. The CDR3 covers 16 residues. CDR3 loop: CTSSQVTSALFYEQYF. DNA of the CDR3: TGCACCAGCAGCCAAGTGACTAGCGCCCTCTTCTACGAGCAGTACTTC.

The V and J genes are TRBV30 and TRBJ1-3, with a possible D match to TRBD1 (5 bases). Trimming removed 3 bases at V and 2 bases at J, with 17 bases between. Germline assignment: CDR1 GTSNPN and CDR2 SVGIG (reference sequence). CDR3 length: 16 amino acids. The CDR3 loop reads CAWSAGPPETGNTIYF. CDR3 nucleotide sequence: TGTGCCTGGAGCGCAGGGCCCCCCGAAACTGGAAACACCATATATTTT.

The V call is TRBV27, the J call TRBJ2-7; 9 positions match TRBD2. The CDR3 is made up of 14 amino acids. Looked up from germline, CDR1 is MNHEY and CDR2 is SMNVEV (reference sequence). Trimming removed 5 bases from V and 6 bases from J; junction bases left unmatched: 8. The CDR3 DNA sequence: TGTGCCAGCAGTCCCGCGGGAGGGACGGGCGAGCAGTACTTC. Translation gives CASSPAGGTGEQYF.

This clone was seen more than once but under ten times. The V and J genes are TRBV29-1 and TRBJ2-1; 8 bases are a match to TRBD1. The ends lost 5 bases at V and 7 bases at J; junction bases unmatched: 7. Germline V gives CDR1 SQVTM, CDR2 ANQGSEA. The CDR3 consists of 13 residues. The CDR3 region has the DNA TGCAGCGTTCCCAGGACAGGGAGGAATGAGCAGTTCTTC. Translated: CSVPRTGRNEQFF.

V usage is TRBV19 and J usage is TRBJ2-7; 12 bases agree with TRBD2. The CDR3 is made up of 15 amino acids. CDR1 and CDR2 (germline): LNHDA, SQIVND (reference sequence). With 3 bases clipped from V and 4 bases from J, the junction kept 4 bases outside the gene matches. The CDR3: CASSIYLAGGYEQYF. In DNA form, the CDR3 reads TGTGCCAGTAGTATTTACCTAGCGGGAGGGTACGAGCAGTACTTC.

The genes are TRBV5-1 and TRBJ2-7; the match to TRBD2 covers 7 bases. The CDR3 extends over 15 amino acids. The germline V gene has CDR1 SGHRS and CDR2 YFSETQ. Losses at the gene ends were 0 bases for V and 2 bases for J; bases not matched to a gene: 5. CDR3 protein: CASSLGGRVAYEQYF. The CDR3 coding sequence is TGCGCCAGCAGCTTGGGTGGGAGGGTCGCCTACGAGCAGTACTTC.

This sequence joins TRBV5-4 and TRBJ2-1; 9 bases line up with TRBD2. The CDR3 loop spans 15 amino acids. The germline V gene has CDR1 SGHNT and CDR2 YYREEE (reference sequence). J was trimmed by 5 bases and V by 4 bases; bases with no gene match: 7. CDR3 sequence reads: CASSPQTSGNNEQFF. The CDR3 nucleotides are TGTGCCAGCAGCCCCCAGACTAGCGGAAACAATGAGCAGTTCTTC.

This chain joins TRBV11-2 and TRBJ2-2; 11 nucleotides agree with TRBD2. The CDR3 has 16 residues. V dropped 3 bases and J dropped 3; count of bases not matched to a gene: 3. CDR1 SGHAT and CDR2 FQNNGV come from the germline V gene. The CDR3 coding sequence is TGTGCCAGCAGCTTTAGCGGGAGGGCCGACACCGGGGAGCTGTTTTTT. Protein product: CASSFSGRADTGELFF.

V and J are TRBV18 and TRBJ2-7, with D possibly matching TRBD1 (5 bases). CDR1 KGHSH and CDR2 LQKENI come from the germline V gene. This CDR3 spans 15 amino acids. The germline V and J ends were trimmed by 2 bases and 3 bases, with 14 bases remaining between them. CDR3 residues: CASSPNGQGNYEQYF. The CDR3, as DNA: TGTGCCAGCTCACCAAATGGGCAGGGTAACTACGAGCAGTACTTC.

The CDR3: CAWSVQKDKSYTF. Here the CDR3 DNA reads TGTGCCTGGAGTGTACAGAAAGATAAGAGCTACACCTTC. This chain links TRBV30 with TRBJ1-2; the D is unclear. CDR1 and CDR2 (germline): GTSNPN, SVGIG (reference sequence). The CDR3 has 13 residues. Trimming removed 0 bases from V and 9 bases from J, with 14 bases in between. Based on the CDR3 plus reference TRBV30 and TRBJ1-2, the full variable domain is SQTIHQWPATLVQPVGSPLSLECTVEGTSNPNLYWYRQAAGRGLQLLFYSVGIGQISSEVPQNLSASRPQDRQFILSSKKLLLSDSGFYLCAWSVQKDKSYTFGSGTRLTVV.

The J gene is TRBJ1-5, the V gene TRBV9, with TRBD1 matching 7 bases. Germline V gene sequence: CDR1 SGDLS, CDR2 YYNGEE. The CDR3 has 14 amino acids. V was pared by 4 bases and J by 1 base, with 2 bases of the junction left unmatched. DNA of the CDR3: TGTGCCAGCAGCCCAGGGGGAAGCAATCAGCCCCAGCATTTT. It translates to CASSPGGSNQPQHF.

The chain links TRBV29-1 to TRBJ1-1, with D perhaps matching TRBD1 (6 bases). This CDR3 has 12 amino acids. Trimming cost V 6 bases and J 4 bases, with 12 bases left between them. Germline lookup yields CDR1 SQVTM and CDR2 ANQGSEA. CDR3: CSVATGTTEAFF. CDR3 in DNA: TGCAGCGTAGCCACAGGGACCACTGAAGCTTTCTTT.

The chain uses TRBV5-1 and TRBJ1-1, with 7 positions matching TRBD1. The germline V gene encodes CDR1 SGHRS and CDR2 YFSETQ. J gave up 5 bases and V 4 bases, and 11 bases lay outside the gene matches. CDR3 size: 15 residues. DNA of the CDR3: TGCGCCAGCAGCCTCCAGACAGGGTTAGGAACTGAAGCTTTCTTT. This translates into CASSLQTGLGTEAFF.

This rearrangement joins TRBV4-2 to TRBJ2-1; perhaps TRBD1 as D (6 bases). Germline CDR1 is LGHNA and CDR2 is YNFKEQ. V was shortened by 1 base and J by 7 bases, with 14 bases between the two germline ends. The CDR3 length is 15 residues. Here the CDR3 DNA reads TGTGCCAGCAGCCAAGTCGCCCAGGGGTCAAATGAGCAGTTCTTC. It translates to CASSQVAQGSNEQFF.

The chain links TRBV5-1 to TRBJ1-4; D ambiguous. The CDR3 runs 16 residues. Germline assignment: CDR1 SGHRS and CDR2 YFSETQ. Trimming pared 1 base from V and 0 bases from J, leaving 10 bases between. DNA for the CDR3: TGCGCCAGCAGCTTGTCCTTGTTTGCAACTAATGAAAAACTGTTTTTT. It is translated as CASSLSLFATNEKLFF. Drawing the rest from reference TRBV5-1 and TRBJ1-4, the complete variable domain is KAGVTQTPRYLIKTRGQQVTLSCSPISGHRSVSWYQQTPGQGLQFLFEYFSETQRNKGNFPGRFSGRQFSNSRSEMNVSTLELGDSALYLCASSLSLFATNEKLFFGSGTQLSVL.

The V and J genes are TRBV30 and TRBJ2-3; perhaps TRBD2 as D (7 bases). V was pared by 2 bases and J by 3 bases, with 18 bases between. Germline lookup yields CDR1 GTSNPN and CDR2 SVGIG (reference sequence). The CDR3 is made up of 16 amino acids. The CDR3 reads CAWSPPLAGATDTQYF. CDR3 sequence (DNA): TGTGCCTGGAGTCCTCCTTTGGCGGGGGCAACAGATACGCAGTATTTT.

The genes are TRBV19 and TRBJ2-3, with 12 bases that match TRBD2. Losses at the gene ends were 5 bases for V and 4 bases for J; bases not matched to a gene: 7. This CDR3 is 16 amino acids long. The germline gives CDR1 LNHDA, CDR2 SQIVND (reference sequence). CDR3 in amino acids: CASSLRTSGTPDTQYF. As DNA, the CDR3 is TGTGCCAGTAGTCTGAGGACTAGCGGGACCCCAGATACGCAGTATTTT.

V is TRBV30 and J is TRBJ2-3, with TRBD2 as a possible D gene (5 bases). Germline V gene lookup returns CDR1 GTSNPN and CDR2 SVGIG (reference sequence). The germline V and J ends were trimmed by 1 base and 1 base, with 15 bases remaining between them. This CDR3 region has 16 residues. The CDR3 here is CAWSAGIAMGTDTQYF. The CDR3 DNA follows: TGTGCCTGGAGTGCCGGAATAGCGATGGGCACAGATACGCAGTATTTT.

CDR3 sequence (DNA): TGTGCCAGCAGGTCCGGGACTAGCGGCTCCTACGAGCAGTACTTC. It translates to CASRSGTSGSYEQYF. V usage is TRBV6-6 and J usage is TRBJ2-7; 11 nucleotides agree with TRBD2. CDR1 is MNHNY and CDR2 is SVGAGI in the germline V gene (reference sequence). This CDR3 contains 15 residues. The junction had 4 bases not matched to a gene; V was cut back by 6 bases and J by 0 bases.

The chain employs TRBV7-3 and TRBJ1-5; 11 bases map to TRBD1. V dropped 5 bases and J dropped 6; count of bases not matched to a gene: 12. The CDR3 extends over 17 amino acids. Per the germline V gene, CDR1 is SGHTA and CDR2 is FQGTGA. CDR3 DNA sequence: TGTGCCAGCAGCGGACTCGGACAGGGGGCGCACAGTCAGCCCCAGCATTTT. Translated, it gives CASSGLGQGAHSQPQHF.

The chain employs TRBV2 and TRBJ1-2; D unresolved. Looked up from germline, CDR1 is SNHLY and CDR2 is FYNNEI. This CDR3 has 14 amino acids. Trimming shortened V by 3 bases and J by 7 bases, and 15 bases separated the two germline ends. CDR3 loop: CASSDRGIVGGYTF. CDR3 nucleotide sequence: TGTGCCAGCAGTGATCGGGGTATCGTGGGTGGCTACACCTTC. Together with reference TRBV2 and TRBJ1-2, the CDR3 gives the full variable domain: EPEVTQTPSHQVTQMGQEVILRCVPISNHLYFYWYRQILGQKVEFLVSFYNNEISEKSEIFDDQFSVERPDGSNFTLKIRSTKLEDSAMYFCASSDRGIVGGYTFGSGTRLTVV.

CDR3 loop: CASSIRLGTYEQYF. The CDR3, as DNA: TGTGCCAGCAGCATTCGACTCGGAACCTACGAGCAGTACTTC. This rearrangement joins TRBV5-4 to TRBJ2-7; D not resolved. The V end was cut by 4 bases, the J end by 2 bases, with 13 bases between. CDR1 is SGHNT and CDR2 is YYREEE in the germline V gene (reference sequence). The CDR3 is made up of 14 amino acids.

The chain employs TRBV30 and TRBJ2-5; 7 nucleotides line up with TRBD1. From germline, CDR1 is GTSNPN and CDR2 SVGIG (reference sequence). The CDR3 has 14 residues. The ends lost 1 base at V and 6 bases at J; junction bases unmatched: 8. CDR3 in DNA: TGTGCCTGGAGTGCAGACAGGGTGATGAAGACCCAGTACTTC. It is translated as CAWSADRVMKTQYF.

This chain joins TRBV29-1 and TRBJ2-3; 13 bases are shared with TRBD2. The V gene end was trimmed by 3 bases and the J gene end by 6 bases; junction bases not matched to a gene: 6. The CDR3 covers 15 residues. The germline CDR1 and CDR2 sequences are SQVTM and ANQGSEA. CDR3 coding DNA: TGCAGCGTTGAGACTAGCGGGAGGCCTCAGGATACGCAGTATTTT. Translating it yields CSVETSGRPQDTQYF.

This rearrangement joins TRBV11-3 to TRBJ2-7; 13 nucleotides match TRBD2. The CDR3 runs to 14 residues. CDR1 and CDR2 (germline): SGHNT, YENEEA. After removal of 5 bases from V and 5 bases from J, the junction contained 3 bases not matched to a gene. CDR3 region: CASSPGTSGDEQYF. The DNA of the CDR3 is TGTGCCAGCAGCCCAGGGACTAGCGGGGACGAGCAGTACTTC.

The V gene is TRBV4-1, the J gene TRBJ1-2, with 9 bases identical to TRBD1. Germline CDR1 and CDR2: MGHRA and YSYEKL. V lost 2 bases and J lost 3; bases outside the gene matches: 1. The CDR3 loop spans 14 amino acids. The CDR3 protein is CASSQTGGDYGYTF. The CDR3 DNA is TGCGCCAGCAGCCAAACAGGGGGCGACTATGGCTACACCTTC.

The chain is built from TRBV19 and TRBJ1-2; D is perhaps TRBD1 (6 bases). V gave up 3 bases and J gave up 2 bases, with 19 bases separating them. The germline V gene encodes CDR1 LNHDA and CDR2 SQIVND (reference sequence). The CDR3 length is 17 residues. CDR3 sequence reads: CASSILTMTGQNYGYTF. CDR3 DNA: TGTGCCAGTAGTATCCTAACCATGACAGGCCAAAACTATGGCTACACCTTC.

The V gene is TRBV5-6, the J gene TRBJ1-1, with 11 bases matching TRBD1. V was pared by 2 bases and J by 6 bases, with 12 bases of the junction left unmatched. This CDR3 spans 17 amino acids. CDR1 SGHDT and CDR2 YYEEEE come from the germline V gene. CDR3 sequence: CASSFFFGQGAPPEAFF. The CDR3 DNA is TGTGCCAGCAGCTTCTTTTTTGGACAGGGGGCGCCTCCTGAAGCTTTCTTT.

In DNA, the CDR3 is TGTGCCAGCAGCTTCCTACTCAGCACAGATACGCAGTATTTT. Its protein product is CASSFLLSTDTQYF. V is TRBV9 and J is TRBJ2-3; D remains unclear. In germline, CDR1 is SGDLS, CDR2 YYNGEE. V gave up 4 bases and J gave up 0 bases, with 9 bases separating them. This CDR3 spans 14 amino acids.